This T cell receptor beta chain was identified during a study of cytomegalovirus exposure and HLA in healthy donors. Study observations and caveats: In presence/absence analyses, roughly uniform sequencing depth across donors was assumed. Highly shared sequence variants in one cluster were likely a sequencing artifact.

At the time of sampling, donors were nominally healthy, though unrecorded immune exposures were likely. The primer mix had 60 Vbeta and 13 Jbeta primers. TCRdb keeps only in-frame clones here, not all; method: immunoSEQ multiplex PCR. The sample has some 200,000 clones; 70% are singletons. Points on this clone: Its antigen is not identified. Other DNA sequences in this specimen translate into the identical CDR3.

Germline CDR1 SGHRS, CDR2 YFSETQ. Germline trimming cut 4 bases from V and 8 bases from J; bases unmatched to any gene: 5. The CDR3 is made up of 14 amino acids. V usage is TRBV5-1 and J usage is TRBJ1-3; 11 bases are a match to TRBD1. Sequencing was performed on PBMCs. The receptor's source is a man aged 35 to 55 in good health and CMV-seropositive. CDR3 amino acids: CASSEGTGGDTIYF. CDR3 in DNA: TGCGCCAGCAGCGAGGGGACAGGGGGGGACACCATATATTTT.